The clone carrying this T cell receptor beta chain occurred many times. What it recognizes is unknown. The sample is drawn from a study of tumor-infiltrating lymphocytes in primary liver carcinoma. The study, taken as a whole, reports: The top-250-clone fraction was significantly higher in tumors than in blood (p = 0.039).

Starting material of 450 to 550 ng total RNA yielded TCR beta cDNA via a constant-region primer. Slightly modified ARM-PCR served as the procedure for the TCR beta libraries. These libraries came from three rounds of nested multiplex PCR. A C-beta reverse primer and TRBV1-TRBV30 forward primers served in each of the first two PCR rounds, at about 9 cycles apiece. One entry per CDR3 protein results from TCRdb running MiXCR on the multiplex PCR reads. Here the sample spans more than 55,000 distinct CDR3 sequences, less than 75% being singletons. CDR3 length: 18 amino acids. The V gene end was trimmed by 4 bases and the J gene end by 8 bases; junction bases not matched to a gene: 14. Bulk tissue was left unsorted, and RNA and DNA were co-extracted from 20-30 mg of it.

The sequencing sample was made of liver tumor tissue from sampling region 2. The subset denotes: tumor region T2, inferior pole. V usage is TRBV12-3 or TRBV12-4 and J usage is TRBJ2-1, with 13 bases fitting TRBD2. This receptor was taken from a middle-aged man with primary liver carcinoma and hepatitis B virus infection. CDR3 coding DNA: TGTGCCAGCAGTTGGGACAGCTGGGGGACTAGCGGGACGGATGAGCAGTTCTTC. It translates to CASSWDSWGTSGTDEQFF.